These 7 T cell receptor beta chains were all obtained from the same sample, sequenced in a study of T-cell reconstitution after alpha-beta-depleted transplantation in children. Unique molecular identifiers were built into the TCRbeta library. From the PCR reads, TCRdb called clonotypes with MiXCR, one entry per CDR3 protein. The sample lists 200,000 to 300,000 distinct CDR3 sequences; more than 20% were seen once. Sequencing was performed on PBMCs, mostly from graft donor cells, taken 360 days after TCRalphabeta/CD19-depleted stem cell transplant. These receptors were taken from a female patient between 2 and 15 years old who had a stem cell transplant for congenital amegakaryocytic thrombocytopenia, so the T cells may come from the graft donor.

The chain is built from TRBV7-9 and TRBJ1-4; D is unresolved. The germline CDR1 and CDR2 sequences are SEHNR and FQNEAQ (reference sequence). The CDR3 has 15 amino acids. The V gene lost 2 bases and the J gene lost 5 bases, with 12 bases spanning the gap. CDR3 in DNA: TGTGCCAGCAGCTTATCACGAGCCCTCAATGAAAAACTGTTTTTT. Amino acids: CASSLSRALNEKLFF.

This clonotype was seen a few times. V is TRBV19 and J is TRBJ2-6, with D maybe TRBD2 (7 bases). The germline V gene has CDR1 LNHDA and CDR2 SQIVND (reference sequence). Trimming cost V 3 bases and J 0 bases, with 9 bases left between them. CDR3 length: 16 amino acids. CDR3 amino acids: CASSMGGPSGANVLTF. DNA for the CDR3: TGTGCCAGTAGTATGGGGGGGCCCTCTGGGGCCAACGTCCTGACTTTC.

The J gene is TRBJ2-6, the V gene TRBV6-1; D call uncertain. CDR3 length equals 15 residues. V was cut by 8 bases and J by 0 bases, with 11 bases left in between. CDR1 is MNHNS, CDR2 SASEGT, per germline. CDR3 nucleotide sequence: TGTGCCAGCGACAAAGATAACTCTGGGGCCAACGTCCTGACTTTC. Translation gives CASDKDNSGANVLTF.

A few counts support this clonotype. The rearrangement links TRBV5-1 to TRBJ1-1; D is undetermined. Germline CDR1 SGHRS, CDR2 YFSETQ. Trimming left V 1 base short and J 1 base short, with 8 bases between. The CDR3 runs 14 residues. As DNA, the CDR3 is TGCGCCAGCAGCTTGACAGCGGGGAACACTGAAGCTTTCTTT. Translated, it gives CASSLTAGNTEAFF.

This clonotype has a count of ten or more. The CDR3 is CASSQGRNSPLHF. Here the CDR3 DNA reads TGCGCCAGCAGCCAAGGCAGGAATTCACCCCTCCACTTT. This chain uses TRBV4-1 with TRBJ1-6; D is unresolved. The ends were cut back, 1 base at V and 7 bases at J, with 5 bases in the middle. Germline CDR1 and CDR2: MGHRA and YSYEKL. The CDR3 is made up of 13 amino acids.

This clonotype was detected a few times. The chain carries TRBV20-1 and TRBJ1-5; no definite D call. V was clipped by 3 bases and J by 6 bases, with 12 bases between them. CDR3 length equals 13 residues. Germline CDR1 reads DFQATT; CDR2 reads SNEGSKA (reference sequence). CDR3 sequence (DNA): TGCAGTGCTAGTATGGGGTTCTTTCAGCCCCAGCATTTT. It translates to CSASMGFFQPQHF.

The chain has TRBV25-1 and TRBJ1-6; D not certain. The CDR3 contains 10 residues. Germline loops: CDR1 MGHDK, CDR2 SYGVNS. With 5 bases removed from V and 19 bases from J, the gap between germline ends came to 12 bases. CDR3 nucleotide sequence: TGTGCCAGCAGTAACGGGAATGTACACTTT. This encodes CASSNGNVHF.